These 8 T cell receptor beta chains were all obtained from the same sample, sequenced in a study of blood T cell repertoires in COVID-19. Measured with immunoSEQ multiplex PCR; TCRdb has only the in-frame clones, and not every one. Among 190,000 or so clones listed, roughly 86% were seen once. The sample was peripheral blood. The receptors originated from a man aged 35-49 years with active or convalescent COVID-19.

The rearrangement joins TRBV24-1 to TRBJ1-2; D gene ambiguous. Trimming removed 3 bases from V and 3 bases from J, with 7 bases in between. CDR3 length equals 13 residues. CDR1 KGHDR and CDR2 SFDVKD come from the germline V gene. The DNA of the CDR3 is TGTGCCACCAGTGATCAAAGCTACTATGGCTACACCTTC. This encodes CATSDQSYYGYTF.

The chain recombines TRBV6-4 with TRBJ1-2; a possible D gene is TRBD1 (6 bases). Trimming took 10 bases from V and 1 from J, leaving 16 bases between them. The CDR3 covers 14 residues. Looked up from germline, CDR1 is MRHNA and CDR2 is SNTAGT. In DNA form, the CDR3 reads TGTGCCACCCCTCCCCGGGACAATAACTATGGCTACACCTTC. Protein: CATPPRDNNYGYTF.

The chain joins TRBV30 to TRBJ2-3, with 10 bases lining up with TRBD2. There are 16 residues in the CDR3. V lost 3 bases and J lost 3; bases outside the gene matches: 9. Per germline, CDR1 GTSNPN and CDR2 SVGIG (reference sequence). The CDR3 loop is CAWRERSGGNTDTQYF. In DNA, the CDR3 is TGTGCCTGGAGGGAACGTAGCGGGGGGAATACAGATACGCAGTATTTT.

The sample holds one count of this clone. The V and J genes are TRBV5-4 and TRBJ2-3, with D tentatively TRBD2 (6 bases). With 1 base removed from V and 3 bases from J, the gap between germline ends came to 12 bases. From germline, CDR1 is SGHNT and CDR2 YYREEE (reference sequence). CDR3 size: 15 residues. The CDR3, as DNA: TGTGCCAGCAGCTTGCCCGGGGGAGAAACAGATACGCAGTATTTT. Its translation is CASSLPGGETDTQYF.

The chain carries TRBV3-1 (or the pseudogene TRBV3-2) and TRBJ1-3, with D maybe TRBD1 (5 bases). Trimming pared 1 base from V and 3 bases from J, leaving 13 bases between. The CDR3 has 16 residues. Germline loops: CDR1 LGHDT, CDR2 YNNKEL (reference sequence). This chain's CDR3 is CASSQGQQLLGNTIYF. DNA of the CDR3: TGTGCCAGCAGCCAAGGACAGCAACTTCTTGGAAACACCATATATTTT.

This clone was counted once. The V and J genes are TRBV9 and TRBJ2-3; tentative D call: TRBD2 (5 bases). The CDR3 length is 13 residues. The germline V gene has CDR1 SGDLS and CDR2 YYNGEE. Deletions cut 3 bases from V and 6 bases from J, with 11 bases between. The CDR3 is CASSGGSRDTQYF. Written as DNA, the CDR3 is TGTGCCAGCAGCGGCGGGTCACGGGATACGCAGTATTTT.

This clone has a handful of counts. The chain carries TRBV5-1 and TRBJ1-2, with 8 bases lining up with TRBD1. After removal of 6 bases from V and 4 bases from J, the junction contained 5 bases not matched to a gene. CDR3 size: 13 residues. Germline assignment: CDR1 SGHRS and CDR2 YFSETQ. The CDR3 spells CASTTGGAYGYTF. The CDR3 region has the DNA TGCGCCAGCACCACAGGGGGGGCCTATGGCTACACCTTC.

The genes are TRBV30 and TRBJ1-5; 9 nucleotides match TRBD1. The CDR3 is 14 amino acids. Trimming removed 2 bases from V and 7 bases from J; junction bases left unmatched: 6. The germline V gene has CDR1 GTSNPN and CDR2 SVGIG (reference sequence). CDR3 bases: TGTGCCTGGAGTCTGGGGACAGGGAACCAGCCCCAGCATTTT. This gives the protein CAWSLGTGNQPQHF. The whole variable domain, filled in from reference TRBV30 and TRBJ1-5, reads SQTIHQWPATLVQPVGSPLSLECTVEGTSNPNLYWYRQAAGRGLQLLFYSVGIGQISSEVPQNLSASRPQDRQFILSSKKLLLSDSGFYLCAWSLGTGNQPQHFGDGTRLSIL.